These T cell receptor beta chains were read from a single sample in a study of beta chain features in type 1 diabetes. Profiling relied on immunoSEQ multiplex PCR, and the TCRdb table lists in-frame clones only, not all of them. The table lists about 930,000 clones, 15% to 20% of them singletons. Sequenced: naive CD4+ T cells from blood. All receptors derive from a woman under 30 in good health. Each CDR3 is given with its conserved first and last residue. The order of the fields is clone size, J gene, D gene, CDR3 length, V gene, CDR3 protein, CDR3 DNA. The D gene is left open where the match is weak. Only part of the rows carry a size: once, few, many, or a class if the clone is expanded.

>few|TRBJ2-5|TRBD2|14|TRBV11-2
CASSWTSGQETQYF
TGTGCCAGCAGTTGGACTAGCGGCCAAGAGACCCAGTACTTC
>few|TRBJ2-1|TRBD2|18|TRBV15
CATRPGLAGGGSYNEQFF
TGTGCCACCAGGCCGGGACTAGCGGGAGGGGGCTCCTACAATGAGCAGTTCTTC
>.|TRBJ2-5|TRBD2|16|TRBV5-1
CASSFVAGGIWETQYF
TGCGCCAGCAGCTTCGTAGCGGGAGGGATATGGGAGACCCAGTACTTC
>.|TRBJ2-5|.|15|TRBV7-2
CASSHAMTGTETQYF
TGTGCCAGCAGCCACGCAATGACAGGGACTGAGACCCAGTACTTC
>.|TRBJ2-2|TRBD2|16|TRBV4-3
CASSRIAGGQGGELFF
TGCGCCAGCAGCCGTATAGCGGGAGGGCAGGGCGGGGAGCTGTTTTTT
>.|TRBJ2-3|.|13|TRBV9
CASSGMGTDTQYF
TGTGCCAGCAGCGGAATGGGCACAGATACGCAGTATTTT
>.|TRBJ2-4|TRBD2|16|TRBV7-2
CASSLVAGVPPNIQYF
TGTGCCAGCAGCTTAGTTGCGGGAGTTCCCCCAAACATTCAGTACTTC
>few|TRBJ2-5|.|13|TRBV28
CASMRQLGETQYF
TGTGCCAGCATGAGACAGTTGGGAGAGACCCAGTACTTC
>.|TRBJ2-7|.|17|TRBV28
CASRPPRSRRSSYEQYF
TGTGCCAGCAGACCCCCCCGCAGCCGTCGAAGCTCCTACGAGCAGTACTTC
>.|TRBJ2-1|TRBD2|15|TRBV7-2
CASSLLGDYSLEQFF
TGTGCCAGCAGCTTACTCGGGGACTACTCTCTTGAGCAGTTCTTC
>few|TRBJ2-1|.|14|TRBV19
CASSTQSSYNEQFF
TGTGCCAGTAGTACACAGAGCTCCTACAATGAGCAGTTCTTC
>few|TRBJ1-2|.|15|TRBV19
CASSLMDMRKDGYTF
TGTGCCAGTAGCCTAATGGACATGAGGAAGGATGGCTACACCTTC
>.|TRBJ2-5|TRBD1|14|TRBV10-2
CASSFGTDRRTQYF
TGCGCCAGCAGCTTCGGGACAGATAGACGGACCCAGTACTTC
>few|TRBJ2-1|.|11|TRBV5-1
CASSSNNEQFF
TGCGCCAGCAGCAGTAACAATGAGCAGTTCTTC
>.|TRBJ2-1|TRBD2|16|TRBV4-3
CASSQALAGNRDEQFF
TGCGCCAGCAGCCAAGCGCTAGCGGGAAATCGGGATGAGCAGTTCTTC
>few|TRBJ2-1|TRBD2|16|TRBV28
CASPPAGLAGVNEQFF
TGTGCCAGCCCGCCCGCCGGACTAGCGGGAGTCAATGAGCAGTTCTTC
>.|TRBJ1-1|.|14|TRBV7-9
CASSLRDTNTEAFF
TGTGCCAGCAGCTTAAGGGACACGAACACTGAAGCTTTCTTT
>.|TRBJ2-7|.|15|TRBV11-2
CASSLEFWRNYEQYF
TGTGCCAGCAGCTTGGAATTCTGGAGGAACTACGAGCAGTACTTC
>few|TRBJ2-7|.|15|TRBV5-5
CASSLSAGSTYEQYF
TGTGCCAGCAGCTTGTCGGCAGGGTCTACCTACGAGCAGTACTTC
>.|TRBJ2-3|TRBD2|16|TRBV9
CASSETSGYGTDTQYF
TGTGCCAGCAGCGAGACTAGCGGGTATGGCACAGATACGCAGTATTTT
>few|TRBJ2-2|.|15|TRBV9
CASSVVGQNTGELFF
TGTGCCAGCAGCGTAGTTGGACAGAACACCGGGGAGCTGTTTTTT
>few|TRBJ2-5|.|15|TRBV18
CASSPGSGGEETQYF
TGTGCCAGCTCACCAGGGTCTGGCGGTGAAGAGACCCAGTACTTC
>.|TRBJ2-7|TRBD1|16|TRBV13
CASSLTGTAPSYEQYF
TGTGCCAGCAGTTTGACCGGGACAGCACCTTCCTACGAGCAGTACTTC
>.|TRBJ1-2|.|15|TRBV5-1
CASSLGQESNYGYTF
TGCGCCAGCAGCTTGGGACAGGAGAGTAACTATGGCTACACCTTC
>few|TRBJ2-1|.|15|TRBV7-9
CASILTPSVSHEQFF
TGTGCCAGCATCCTTACTCCCTCAGTCAGCCATGAGCAGTTCTTC
>few|TRBJ2-7|TRBD2|16|TRBV11-2
CASAPSGILVSYEQYF
TGTGCCAGCGCGCCTAGCGGGATTCTGGTCTCCTACGAGCAGTACTTC
>.|TRBJ2-7|.|14|TRBV4-2
CASSQGSGAYEQYF
TGTGCCAGCAGCCAAGGTTCAGGGGCCTACGAGCAGTACTTC
>few|TRBJ2-7|TRBD1|17|TRBV27
CASRTTLRDRGRREQYF
TGTGCCAGCAGAACAACCCTCCGAGACAGGGGGCGCCGCGAGCAGTACTTC
>.|TRBJ1-1|.|13|TRBV5-4
CASSPRTATEAFF
TGTGCCAGCAGCCCTAGGACAGCCACTGAAGCTTTCTTT
>.|TRBJ1-2|.|17|TRBV6-1
CASSESPRPRGNYGYTF
TGTGCCAGCAGTGAATCTCCCAGGCCCCGCGGAAACTATGGCTACACCTTC
>.|TRBJ1-5|.|15|TRBV6-1
CASSDRGLGNQPQHF
TGTGCCAGCAGTGATAGGGGACTCGGCAATCAGCCCCAGCATTTT
>few|TRBJ2-7|.|13|TRBV10-3
CATNKQGSYEQYF
TGTGCCACCAACAAGCAGGGTTCCTACGAGCAGTACTTC
>.|TRBJ1-3|.|16|TRBV25-1
CASSEGRTNSGNTIYF
TGTGCCAGCAGTGAAGGCAGGACGAACTCTGGAAACACCATATATTTT
>.|TRBJ1-2|TRBD1|15|TRBV7-9
CASSRMTGTNYGYTF
TGTGCCAGCAGCCGAATGACAGGGACCAACTATGGCTACACCTTC
>few|TRBJ1-2|.|15|TRBV19
CASRDVDGANYGYTF
TGTGCCAGTAGAGATGTGGACGGGGCTAACTATGGCTACACCTTC
>few|TRBJ2-2|.|12|TRBV27
CASSLRAGELFF
TGTGCCAGCAGTTTAAGGGCCGGGGAGCTGTTTTTT
>few|TRBJ2-2|TRBD1|15|TRBV7-9
CASRNDRGGPGELFF
TGTGCCAGCAGGAACGACAGGGGCGGGCCCGGGGAGCTGTTTTTT
>.|TRBJ2-7|TRBD2|18|TRBV2
CASSGGAGVLPSLYEQYF
TGTGCCAGCAGTGGAGGAGCGGGAGTTCTACCCTCCCTCTACGAGCAGTACTTC
>few|TRBJ1-1|.|14|TRBV2
CASSESASTTEAFF
TGTGCCAGCAGTGAATCGGCGAGTACCACTGAAGCTTTCTTT
>few|TRBJ2-1|TRBD2|15|TRBV7-9
CASSFRTSGNHEQFF
TGTGCCAGCAGCTTCAGGACTAGCGGGAACCATGAGCAGTTCTTC
>few|TRBJ2-1|TRBD2|15|TRBV19
CASRDSGERYNEQFF
TGTGCCAGTAGGGATAGCGGGGAGCGCTACAATGAGCAGTTCTTC
>.|TRBJ2-6|.|14|TRBV4-2
CASSHVAGANVLTF
TGTGCCAGCAGCCACGTAGCCGGGGCCAACGTCCTGACTTTC
>few|TRBJ2-7|TRBD2|14|TRBV4-3
CASSQRRTSGEQYF
TGCGCCAGCAGCCAACGCCGGACTAGCGGCGAGCAGTACTTC
>few|TRBJ2-2|TRBD2|15|TRBV7-2
CASTLAGTVTGELFF
TGTGCCAGCACCTTAGCGGGAACGGTCACCGGGGAGCTGTTTTTT
>.|TRBJ2-1|.|16|TRBV10-3
CAISPTGPGMYNEQFF
TGTGCCATCAGTCCTACAGGGCCGGGCATGTACAATGAGCAGTTCTTC
>.|TRBJ2-3|.|15|TRBV7-2
CASSSLNFITDTQYF
TGTGCCAGCAGCTCCCTCAACTTTATCACAGATACGCAGTATTTT
>.|TRBJ1-5|.|15|TRBV5-1
CASSLGVGRNQPQHF
TGCGCCAGCAGCTTGGGTGTCGGGCGGAATCAGCCCCAGCATTTT
>few|TRBJ2-5|.|17|TRBV19
CASSRQTRLSIQETQYF
TGTGCCAGTAGTCGACAGACTCGGCTATCCATACAAGAGACCCAGTACTTC
>.|TRBJ2-1|TRBD1|15|TRBV28
CASSLPGQNHNEQFF
TGTGCCAGCAGTTTACCGGGACAGAATCACAATGAGCAGTTCTTC
>few|TRBJ2-1|TRBD2|15|TRBV7-3
CASSLTRGGRDEQFF
TGTGCCAGCAGCTTAACGCGGGGAGGGAGGGATGAGCAGTTCTTC